This entry is about one TCR beta chain. In the PCR, 60 Vbeta and 13 Jbeta primers were used. Only in-frame clones appear in the TCRdb table, and some are missing; sequencing was by immunoSEQ multiplex PCR. This sample's table has roughly 75,000 clones. All donors participated as healthy donors of bone marrow. Though probably carrying unrecorded immune exposures, donors were nominally healthy at sampling. V gave up 1 base and J gave up 8 bases, with 11 bases separating them. The germline V gene has CDR1 MNHEY and CDR2 SMNVEV (reference sequence). The CDR3 length is 14 residues. The data are from a study of cytomegalovirus exposure and HLA in healthy donors.

Sequences were obtained from PBMCs. This chain uses TRBV27 with TRBJ2-2; D is possibly TRBD2 (6 bases). The TCR comes from a boy aged 5-17 years in good health and CMV-seronegative. This chain's CDR3 is CASSLFSGQGELFF. CDR3 in DNA: TGTGCCAGCAGTTTATTTAGCGGACAAGGGGAGCTGTTTTTT.